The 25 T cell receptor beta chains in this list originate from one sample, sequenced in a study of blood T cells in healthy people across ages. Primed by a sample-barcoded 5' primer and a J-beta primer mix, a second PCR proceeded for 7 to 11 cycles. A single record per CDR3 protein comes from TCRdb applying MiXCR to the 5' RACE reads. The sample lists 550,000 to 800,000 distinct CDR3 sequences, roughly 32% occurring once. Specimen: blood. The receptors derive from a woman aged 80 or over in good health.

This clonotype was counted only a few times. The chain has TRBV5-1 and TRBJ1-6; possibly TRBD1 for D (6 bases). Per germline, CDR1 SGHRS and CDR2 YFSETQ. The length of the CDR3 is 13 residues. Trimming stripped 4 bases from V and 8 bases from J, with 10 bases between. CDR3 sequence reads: CASSLTGYSPLHF. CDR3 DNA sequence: TGCGCCAGCAGCCTTACAGGGTATTCACCCCTCCACTTT.

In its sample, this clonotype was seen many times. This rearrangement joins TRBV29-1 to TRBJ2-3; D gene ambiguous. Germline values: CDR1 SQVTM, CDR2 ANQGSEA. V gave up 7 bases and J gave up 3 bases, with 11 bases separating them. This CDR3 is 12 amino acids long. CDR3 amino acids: CSEKWGTDTQYF. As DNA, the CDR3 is TGCAGCGAAAAATGGGGTACAGATACGCAGTATTTT.

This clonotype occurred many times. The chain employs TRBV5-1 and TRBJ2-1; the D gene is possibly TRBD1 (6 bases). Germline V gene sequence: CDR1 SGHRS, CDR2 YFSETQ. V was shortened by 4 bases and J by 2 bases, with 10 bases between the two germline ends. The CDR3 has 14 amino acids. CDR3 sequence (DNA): TGCGCCAGCAGCCTTCAGGGGACCTACAATGAGCAGTTCTTC. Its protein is CASSLQGTYNEQFF.

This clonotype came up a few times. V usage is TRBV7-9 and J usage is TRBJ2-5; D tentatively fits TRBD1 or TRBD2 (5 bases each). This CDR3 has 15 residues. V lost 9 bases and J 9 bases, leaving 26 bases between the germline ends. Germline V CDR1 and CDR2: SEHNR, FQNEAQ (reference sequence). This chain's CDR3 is CASLKGDPQWESQYF. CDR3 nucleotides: TGTGCCAGTCTTAAAGGGGACCCGCAGTGGGAGTCCCAGTACTTC.

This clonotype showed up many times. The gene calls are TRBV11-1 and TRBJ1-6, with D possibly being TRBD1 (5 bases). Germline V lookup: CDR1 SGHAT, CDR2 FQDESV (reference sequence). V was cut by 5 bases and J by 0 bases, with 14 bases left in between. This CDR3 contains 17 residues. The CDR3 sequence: CASSARQRSSYNSPLHF. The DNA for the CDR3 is TGTGCCAGCAGCGCTCGACAGAGAAGCTCCTATAATTCACCCCTCCACTTT.

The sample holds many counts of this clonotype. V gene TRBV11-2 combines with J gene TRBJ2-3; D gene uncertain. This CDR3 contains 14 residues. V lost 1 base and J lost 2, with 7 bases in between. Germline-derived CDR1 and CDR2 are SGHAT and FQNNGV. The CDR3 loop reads CASSLAAITDTQYF. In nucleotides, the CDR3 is TGTGCCAGCAGCTTAGCGGCGATCACAGATACGCAGTATTTT.

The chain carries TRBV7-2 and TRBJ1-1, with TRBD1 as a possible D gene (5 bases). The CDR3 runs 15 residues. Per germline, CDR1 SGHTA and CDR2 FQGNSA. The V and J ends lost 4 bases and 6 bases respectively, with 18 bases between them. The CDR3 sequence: CASSSLAARGAEAFF. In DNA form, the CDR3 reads TGTGCCAGCAGCTCCCTAGCCGCGAGGGGTGCTGAAGCTTTCTTT.

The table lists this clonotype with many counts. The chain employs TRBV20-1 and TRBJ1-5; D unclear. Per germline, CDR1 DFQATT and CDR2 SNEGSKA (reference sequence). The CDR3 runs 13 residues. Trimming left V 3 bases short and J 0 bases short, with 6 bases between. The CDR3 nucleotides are TGCAGTGCTAGGAAGGGTAGCAATCAGCCCCAGCATTTT. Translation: CSARKGSNQPQHF.

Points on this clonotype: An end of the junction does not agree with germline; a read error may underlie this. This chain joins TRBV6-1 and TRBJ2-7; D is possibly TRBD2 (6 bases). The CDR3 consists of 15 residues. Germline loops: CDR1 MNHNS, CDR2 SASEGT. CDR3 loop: CAGSAGTDSSYEQYF. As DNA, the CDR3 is TGTGCCGGCAGTGCCGGGACTGACTCCTCCTACGAGCAGTACTTC.

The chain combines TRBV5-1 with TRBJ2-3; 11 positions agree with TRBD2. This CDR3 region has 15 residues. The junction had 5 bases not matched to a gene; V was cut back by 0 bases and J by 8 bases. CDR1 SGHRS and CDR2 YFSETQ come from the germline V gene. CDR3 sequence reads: CASSLVAGGPGTQYF. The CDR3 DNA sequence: TGCGCCAGCAGCTTGGTAGCGGGGGGGCCGGGTACGCAGTATTTT.

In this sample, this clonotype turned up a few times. The CDR3 here is CASSFQPQHF. The CDR3 DNA reads as TGTGCCAGCTCCTTCCAGCCCCAGCATTTT. V is TRBV28 and J is TRBJ1-5; D call uncertain. Germline V gives CDR1 MDHEN, CDR2 SYDVKM. Trimming stripped 8 bases from V and 7 bases from J, with 6 bases between. The CDR3 runs to 10 residues. The complete variable domain, with remaining parts taken from reference TRBV28 and TRBJ1-5, reads DVKVTQSSRYLVKRTGEKVFLECVQDMDHENMFWYRQDPGLGLRLIYFSYDVKMKEKGDIPEGYSVSREKKERFSLILESASTNQTSMYLCASSFQPQHFGDGTRLSIL.

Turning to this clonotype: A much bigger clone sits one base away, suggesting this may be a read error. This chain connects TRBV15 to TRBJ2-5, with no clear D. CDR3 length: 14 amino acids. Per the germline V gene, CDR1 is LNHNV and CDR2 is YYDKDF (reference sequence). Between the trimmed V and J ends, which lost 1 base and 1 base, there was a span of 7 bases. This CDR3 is CATSRAALQETQYF. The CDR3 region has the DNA TGTGCCACCAGCAGAGCGGCCCTCCAAGAGACCCAGTACTTC.

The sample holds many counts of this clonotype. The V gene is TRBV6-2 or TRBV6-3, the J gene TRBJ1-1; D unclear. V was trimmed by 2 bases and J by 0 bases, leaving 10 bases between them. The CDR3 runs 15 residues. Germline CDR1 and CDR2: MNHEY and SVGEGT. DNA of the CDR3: TGTGCCAGCAGTTACGGCCACACGATGAACACTGAAGCTTTCTTT. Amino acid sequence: CASSYGHTMNTEAFF.

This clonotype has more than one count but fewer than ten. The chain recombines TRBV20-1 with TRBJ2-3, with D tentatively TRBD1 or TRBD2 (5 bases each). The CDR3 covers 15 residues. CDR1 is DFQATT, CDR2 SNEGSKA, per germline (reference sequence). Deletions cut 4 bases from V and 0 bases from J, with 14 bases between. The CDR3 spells CSAKNGATSTDTQYF. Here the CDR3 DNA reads TGCAGTGCTAAGAACGGGGCAACTAGCACAGATACGCAGTATTTT.

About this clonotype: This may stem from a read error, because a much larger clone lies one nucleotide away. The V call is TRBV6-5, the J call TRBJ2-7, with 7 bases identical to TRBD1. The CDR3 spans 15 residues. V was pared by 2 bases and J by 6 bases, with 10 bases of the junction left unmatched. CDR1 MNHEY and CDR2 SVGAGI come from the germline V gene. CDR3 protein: CASSYDRQGACEQYF. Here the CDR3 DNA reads TGTGCCAGCAGTTACGATCGACAGGGAGCCTGCGAGCAGTACTTC.

The CDR3 sequence is CSVEEVPTTSGGTDTQYF. CDR3 in DNA: TGCAGCGTTGAAGAGGTTCCCACTACTAGCGGAGGCACAGATACGCAGTATTTT. This chain links TRBV29-1 with TRBJ2-3; TRBD2 aligns across 8 bases. The germline CDR1 and CDR2 sequences are SQVTM and ANQGSEA. The CDR3 spans 18 residues. The V segment lost 0 bases and the J segment 1 base; nucleotides outside the gene matches: 12.

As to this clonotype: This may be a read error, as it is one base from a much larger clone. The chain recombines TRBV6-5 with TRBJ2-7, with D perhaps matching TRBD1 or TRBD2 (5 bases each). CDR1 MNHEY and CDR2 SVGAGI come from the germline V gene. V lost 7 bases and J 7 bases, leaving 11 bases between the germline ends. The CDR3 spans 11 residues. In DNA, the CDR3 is TGTGCCAGCACCGGGGCCAATGAGCAGTACTTC. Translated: CASTGANEQYF.

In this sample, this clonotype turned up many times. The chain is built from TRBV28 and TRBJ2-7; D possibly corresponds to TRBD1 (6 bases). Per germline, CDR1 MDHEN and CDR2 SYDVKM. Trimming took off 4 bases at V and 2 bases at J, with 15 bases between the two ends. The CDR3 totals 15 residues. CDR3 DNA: TGTGCCAGCAGTTCCTTCGGACAGCCGGCCTACGAGCAGTACTTC. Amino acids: CASSSFGQPAYEQYF.

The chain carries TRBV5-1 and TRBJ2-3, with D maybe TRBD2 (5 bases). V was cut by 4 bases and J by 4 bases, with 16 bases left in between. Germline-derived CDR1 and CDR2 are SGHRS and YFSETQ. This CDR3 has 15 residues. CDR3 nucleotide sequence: TGCGCCAGCAGCCCCGGGGTCCTGGCACCAGATACGCAGTATTTT. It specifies CASSPGVLAPDTQYF.

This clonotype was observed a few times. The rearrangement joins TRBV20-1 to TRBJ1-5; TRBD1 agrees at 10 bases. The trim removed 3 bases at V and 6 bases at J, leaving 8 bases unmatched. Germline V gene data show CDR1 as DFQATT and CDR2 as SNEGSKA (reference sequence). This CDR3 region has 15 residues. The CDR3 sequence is CSARRQGARGQPQHF. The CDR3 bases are TGCAGTGCTAGGAGACAGGGGGCGCGGGGTCAGCCCCAGCATTTT.

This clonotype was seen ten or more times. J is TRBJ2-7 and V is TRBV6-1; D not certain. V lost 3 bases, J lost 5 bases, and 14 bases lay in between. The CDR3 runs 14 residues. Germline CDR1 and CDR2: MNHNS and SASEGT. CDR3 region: CASSDPPFANEQYF. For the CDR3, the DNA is TGTGCCAGCAGTGACCCTCCTTTCGCGAACGAGCAGTACTTC.

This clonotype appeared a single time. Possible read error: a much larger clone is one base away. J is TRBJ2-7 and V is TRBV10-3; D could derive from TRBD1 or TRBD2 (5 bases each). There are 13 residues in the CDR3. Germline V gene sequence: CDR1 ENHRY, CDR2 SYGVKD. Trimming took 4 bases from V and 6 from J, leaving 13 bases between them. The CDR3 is CAISVKGRAEQYF. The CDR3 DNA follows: TGTGCCATCAGTGTGAAGGGGCGGGCCGAGCAGTACTTC.

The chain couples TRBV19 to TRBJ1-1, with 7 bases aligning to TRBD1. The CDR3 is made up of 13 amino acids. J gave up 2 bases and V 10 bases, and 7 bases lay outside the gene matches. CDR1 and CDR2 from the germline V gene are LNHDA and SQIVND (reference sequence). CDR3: CATRDRINTEAFF. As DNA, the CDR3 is TGTGCCACCCGGGACAGAATAAACACTGAAGCTTTCTTT.

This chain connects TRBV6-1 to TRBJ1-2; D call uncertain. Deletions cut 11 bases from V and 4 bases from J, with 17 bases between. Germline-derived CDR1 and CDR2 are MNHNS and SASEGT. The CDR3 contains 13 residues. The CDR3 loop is CAGLSDGFYGYTF. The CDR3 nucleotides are TGTGCCGGTCTCTCGGATGGTTTCTATGGCTACACCTTC.

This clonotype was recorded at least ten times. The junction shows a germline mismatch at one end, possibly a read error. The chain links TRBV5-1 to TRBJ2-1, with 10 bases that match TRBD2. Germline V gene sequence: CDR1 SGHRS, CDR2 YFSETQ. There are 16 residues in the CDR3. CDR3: CASSLGLAGGYNEQFF. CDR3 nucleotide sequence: TGTGCCAGCAGCTTAGGGTTAGCGGGGGGTTACAATGAGCAGTTCTTC.